This T cell receptor beta chain was captured by sequencing in a study of T cells in Graves' hyperthyroidism and ophthalmopathy. RNA transcripts yielded amplified TCR beta CDR3 regions. The HTBI primer set was used in a first-round RT-PCR of the TCR CDR3. Via MiXCR, TCRdb re-called the multiplex PCR reads, giving one row per CDR3 protein. In the table there are about 640,000 distinct CDR3 sequences, around 21% of which are singletons. The CDR3 consists of 18 residues. The V gene end was trimmed by 6 bases and the J gene end by 0 bases; junction bases not matched to a gene: 14. The germline CDR1 and CDR2 sequences are SGHNT and YENEEA. This clonotype occurred many times.

V usage is TRBV11-3 and J usage is TRBJ2-1; 7 bases align to TRBD1. The receptor was isolated from a man aged 25 to 40 with Graves' ophthalmopathy. The source material was blood. This CDR3 reads CASSPDTTDRASYNEQFF. As DNA, the CDR3 is TGTGCCAGCAGTCCAGACACTACCGACAGGGCCTCCTACAATGAGCAGTTCTTC.